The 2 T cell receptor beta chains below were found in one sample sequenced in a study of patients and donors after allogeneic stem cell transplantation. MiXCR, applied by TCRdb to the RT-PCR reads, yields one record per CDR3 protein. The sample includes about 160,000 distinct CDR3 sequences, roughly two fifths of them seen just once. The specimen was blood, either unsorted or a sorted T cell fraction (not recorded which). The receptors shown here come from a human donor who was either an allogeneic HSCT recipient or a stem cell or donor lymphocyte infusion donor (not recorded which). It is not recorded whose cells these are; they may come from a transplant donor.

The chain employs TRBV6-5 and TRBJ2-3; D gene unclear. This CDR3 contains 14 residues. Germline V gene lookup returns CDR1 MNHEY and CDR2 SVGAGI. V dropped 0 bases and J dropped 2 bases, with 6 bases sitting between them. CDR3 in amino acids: CASSYSGSTDTQYF. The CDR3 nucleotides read TGTGCCAGCAGTTACTCGGGCTCCACAGATACGCAGTATTTT.

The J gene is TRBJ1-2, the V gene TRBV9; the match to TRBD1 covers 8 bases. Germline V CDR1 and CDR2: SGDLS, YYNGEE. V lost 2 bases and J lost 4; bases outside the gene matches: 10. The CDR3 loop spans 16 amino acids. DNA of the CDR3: TGTGCCAGCAGCGTGGAAGACAGGGGCTCTTCCTATGGCTACACCTTC. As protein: CASSVEDRGSSYGYTF.